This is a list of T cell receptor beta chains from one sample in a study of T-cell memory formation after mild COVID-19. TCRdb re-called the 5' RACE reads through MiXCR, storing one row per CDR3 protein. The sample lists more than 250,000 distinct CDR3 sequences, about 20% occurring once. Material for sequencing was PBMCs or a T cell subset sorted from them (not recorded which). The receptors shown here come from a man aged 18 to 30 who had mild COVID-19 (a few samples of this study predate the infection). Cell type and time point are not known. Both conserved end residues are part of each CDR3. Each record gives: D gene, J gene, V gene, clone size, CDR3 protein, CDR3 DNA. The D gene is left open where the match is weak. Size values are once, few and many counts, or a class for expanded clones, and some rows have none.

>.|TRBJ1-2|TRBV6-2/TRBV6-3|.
CASGQITNYGYTF
TGTGCCAGCGGACAGATTACTAACTATGGCTACACCTTC
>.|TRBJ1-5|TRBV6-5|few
CASSYSYRGADNQPQHF
TGTGCCAGCAGTTATTCGTACCGGGGGGCGGACAATCAGCCCCAGCATTTT
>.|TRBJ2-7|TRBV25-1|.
CASSVGMEQYF
TGTGCCAGCAGTGTAGGGATGGAGCAGTACTTC
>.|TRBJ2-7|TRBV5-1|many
CASRGEGPYEQYF
TGCGCCAGCAGGGGTGAGGGACCCTACGAGCAGTACTTC
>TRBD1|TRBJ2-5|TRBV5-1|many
CASRPTGTETQYF
TGCGCCAGCAGACCGACAGGGACAGAGACCCAGTACTTC
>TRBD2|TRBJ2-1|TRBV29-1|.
CSVEIGASGGFGQFF
TGCAGCGTTGAAATCGGAGCTAGCGGGGGGTTCGGGCAGTTCTTC
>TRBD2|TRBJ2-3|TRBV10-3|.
CAISESISFLASGGSDTQYF
TGTGCCATCAGTGAGTCGATTTCGTTCCTGGCTAGCGGGGGTTCAGATACGCAGTATTTT
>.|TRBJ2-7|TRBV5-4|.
CASSLFGLGYEQYF
TGTGCCAGCAGCTTGTTCGGGCTTGGCTACGAGCAGTACTTC
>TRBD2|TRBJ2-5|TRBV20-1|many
CSARTSGETQYF
TGCAGTGCTAGGACTAGCGGAGAGACCCAGTACTTC
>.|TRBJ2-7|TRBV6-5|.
CAAGDPDYEQYF
TGTGCCGCTGGGGACCCAGACTACGAGCAGTACTTC
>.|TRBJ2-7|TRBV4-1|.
CASSQYRLYEQYF
TGCGCCAGCAGTCAATACCGGCTCTACGAGCAGTACTTC